The 12 T cell receptor beta chains below were found in one sample sequenced in a study of blood T cell repertoires in COVID-19. TCRdb's copy holds only in-frame clones and misses some; the assay was immunoSEQ multiplex PCR. The repertoire has under 450,000 clones, about 88% of them found once; the top ten carry just over 7%. Sequencing used peripheral blood. Source of these receptors: a woman aged 55-70 years with COVID-19, enrolled during active disease.

V usage is TRBV12-5 and J usage is TRBJ2-7; 8 nucleotides agree with TRBD1. CDR1 is LGHNT, CDR2 FRNRAP, per germline. V lost 7 bases, J lost 3 bases, and 5 bases stayed unmatched. The CDR3 loop spans 13 amino acids. The CDR3, as DNA: TGTGCTAGTGTCCAGGGGGCAAGCTACGAGCAGTACTTC. Amino acid sequence: CASVQGASYEQYF. Full variable domain (outside the CDR3, taken from reference TRBV12-5 and TRBJ2-7): DARVTQTPRHKVTEMGQEVTMRCQPILGHNTVFWYRQTMMQGLELLAYFRNRAPLDDSGMPKDRFSAEMPDATLATLKIQPSEPRDSAVYFCASVQGASYEQYFGPGTRLTVT.

The chain recombines TRBV27 with TRBJ2-7, with D possibly being TRBD1 (6 bases). In germline, CDR1 is MNHEY, CDR2 SMNVEV (reference sequence). Trimming took 8 bases from V and 5 from J, leaving 16 bases between them. The length of the CDR3 is 13 residues. The CDR3: CASHKQGSNEQYF. The DNA for the CDR3 is TGTGCCAGCCATAAACAGGGAAGCAACGAGCAGTACTTC.

The sample holds a few counts of this clone. The V and J genes are TRBV6-1 and TRBJ2-2, with D unclear. Trimming took 2 bases from V and 4 from J, leaving 5 bases between them. The CDR3 extends over 13 amino acids. CDR1 is MNHNS, CDR2 SASEGT, per germline. The CDR3 is CASSETGTGELFF. For the CDR3, the DNA is TGTGCCAGCAGTGAAACGGGCACCGGGGAGCTGTTTTTT.

This clone was observed a handful of times. The chain joins TRBV11-2 to TRBJ1-1; possible D gene TRBD1, 6 bases. V was trimmed by 6 bases and J by 4 bases, leaving 12 bases between them. Germline V lookup: CDR1 SGHAT, CDR2 FQNNGV. The CDR3 length is 13 residues. DNA of the CDR3: TGTGCCAGCAGTTTCAACAGGGCCACTGAAGCTTTCTTT. Its protein is CASSFNRATEAFF. Drawing the rest from reference TRBV11-2 and TRBJ1-1, the complete variable domain is EAGVAQSPRYKIIEKRQSVAFWCNPISGHATLYWYQQILGQGPKLLIQFQNNGVVDDSQLPKDRFSAERLKGVDSTLKIQPAKLEDSAVYLCASSFNRATEAFFGQGTRLTVV.

The chain is built from TRBV6-5 and TRBJ1-1, with D possibly being TRBD1 (5 bases). The CDR3 runs to 13 residues. V lost 4 bases and J 0 bases, leaving 6 bases between the germline ends. Germline values: CDR1 MNHEY, CDR2 SVGAGI. In DNA, the CDR3 is TGTGCCAGCAGTTTGACAGTGAACACTGAAGCTTTCTTT. Its protein is CASSLTVNTEAFF.

The rearrangement joins TRBV21-1 to TRBJ2-7; TRBD1, the table's D call, was not compared with the DNA. TRBV21-1 is a recognized pseudogene. The CDR3 is 14 amino acids. This chain's CDR3 is CASSKVDRCYEQYF. The DNA of the CDR3 is TGTGCCAGCAGCAAAGTCGACAGATGCTACGAGCAGTACTTC.

The genes are TRBV18 and TRBJ1-4, with D perhaps matching TRBD1 (5 bases). Germline values: CDR1 KGHSH, CDR2 LQKENI. The CDR3 is 15 amino acids. Trimming stripped 1 base from V and 5 bases from J, with 11 bases between. The CDR3 DNA reads as TGTGCCAGCTCACCACAGGAAGCAGGGAATGAAAAACTGTTTTTT. Translating gives CASSPQEAGNEKLFF.

The CDR3 spells CASSLGQVDQPQHF. The CDR3 DNA reads as TGTGCCAGCAGCCTGGGACAGGTGGATCAGCCCCAGCATTTT. V usage is TRBV3-1 (or the pseudogene TRBV3-2) and J usage is TRBJ1-5; 8 bases are a match to TRBD1. CDR1 is LGHDT, CDR2 YNNKEL, per germline (reference sequence). Trimming at V came to 4 bases and at J to 5 bases, leaving 4 bases not matched to a gene. The CDR3 is 14 residues long.

This chain joins TRBV7-9 and TRBJ1-1; 8 bases align to TRBD1. The CDR3 is made up of 14 amino acids. CDR1 and CDR2 from the germline V gene are SEHNR and FQNEAQ (reference sequence). V gave up 2 bases and J gave up 5 bases; unmatched junction bases: 4. The CDR3 protein is CASSLPGGGTEAFF. The DNA of the CDR3 is TGTGCCAGCAGCTTACCAGGGGGCGGGACTGAAGCTTTCTTT.

The rearrangement links TRBV3-1 (or the pseudogene TRBV3-2) to TRBJ1-1, with D possibly being TRBD1 (5 bases). There are 15 residues in the CDR3. CDR1 is LGHDT and CDR2 is YNNKEL in the germline V gene (reference sequence). V gave up 4 bases and J gave up 1 base, with 13 bases separating them. Written as DNA, the CDR3 is TGTGCCAGCAGCCCCTACCAGGGCGGGAACACTGAAGCTTTCTTT. Translated: CASSPYQGGNTEAFF.

The CDR3 spells CARAGTPCNVLTF. As DNA, the CDR3 is TGTGCCAGAGCCGGGACACCCTGCAACGTCCTGACTTTC. The V gene is TRBV21-1, the J gene TRBJ2-6; the table assigns TRBD1, which was not confirmed against the DNA. TRBV21-1 constitutes a pseudogene. The CDR3 length is 13 residues.

The gene calls are TRBV25-1 and TRBJ1-2; tentative D call: TRBD1 (5 bases). V was trimmed by 6 bases and J by 7 bases, leaving 15 bases between them. The CDR3 length is 13 residues. Germline assignment: CDR1 MGHDK and CDR2 SYGVNS. This CDR3 is CASSRFLGGGYTF. The CDR3 nucleotides are TGTGCCAGCAGCCGCTTCTTGGGGGGTGGCTACACCTTC.